This is a list of T cell receptor beta chains from one sample in a study of cytomegalovirus exposure and HLA in healthy donors. This table comes from immunoSEQ multiplex PCR, and its TCRdb copy is limited to in-frame clones, with some not included. The table has roughly 60,000 clones, 77% seen once. Sequenced material: PBMCs. These receptor sequences come from a woman aged 35 to 49 in good health and CMV-seropositive. Both conserved end residues are part of each CDR3. A D gene is named only where the DNA matches it firmly. Expanded clones are given a class, and other clones once, few, many or no size at all.

j_call clone_size d_call v_call cdr3_nt cdr3_aa
TRBJ1-2 NA TRBD1 TRBV10-3 TGTGCCATCAGCCCCCAAAACCCCGGGACAGGGGGCTTGTATGGCTACACCTTC CAISPQNPGTGGLYGYTF
TRBJ2-1 NA TRBD1 TRBV10-3 TGTGCCATCAGTGGGACAGGGGGATTGGATGAGCAGTTCTTC CAISGTGGLDEQFF
TRBJ1-2 once TRBD1 TRBV30 TGTGCCTGGAGTCCGACAGGGCAGTACTATGGCTACACCTTC CAWSPTGQYYGYTF
TRBJ1-3 NA NA TRBV9 TGTGCCAGCAGCGTAGACAGGGCGTCAGGAAACACCATATATTTT CASSVDRASGNTIYF
TRBJ1-5 NA TRBD1 TRBV28 TGTGCCAGCAGTTTAGCAGTGGGCGGGACAGAGCCCCAGCATTTT CASSLAVGGTEPQHF
TRBJ2-5 NA TRBD2 TRBV19 TGTGCCAGTAGTATAGCCGGTAGCGGGGGGGCCATTGAGACCCAGTACTTC CASSIAGSGGAIETQYF
TRBJ1-5 NA NA TRBV5-1 TGCGCCAGCAGCTTCGGTGCTGGCAATCAGCCCCAGCATTTT CASSFGAGNQPQHF
TRBJ2-7 NA NA TRBV11-2 TGTGCCAGCAGCCGCCTCCGGTCTGGTGGGCAGTACTTC CASSRLRSGGQYF
TRBJ1-2 NA NA TRBV10-3 TGTGCCATCAGTGAGCAAGGACTCTATGGCTACACCTTC CAISEQGLYGYTF
TRBJ1-2 NA NA TRBV19 TGTGCCAGTAGTATTCAAGCAACAGGGTCCCTTCGTGGTGGCTACACCTTC CASSIQATGSLRGGYTF
TRBJ1-1 NA NA TRBV6-5 TGTGCCAGCAGTCCCCTGGTTAGGGAGGGAGCTTTCTTT CASSPLVREGAFF
TRBJ2-5 NA TRBD1 TRBV5-3 TGTGCCAGAAGCCGACCCACCCATCCAAGACAGGGGTCGAAGACCCAGTACTTC CARSRPTHPRQGSKTQYF
TRBJ2-7 NA TRBD1 TRBV2 TGTGCCAGTTCGACGGACAGGGGATTGTACGAGCAGTACTTC CASSTDRGLYEQYF
TRBJ1-4 NA TRBD1 TRBV19 TGTGCCACCTCAGTCCGGGACAGGGGTGAAAAACTGTTTTTT CATSVRDRGEKLFF
TRBJ2-7 NA NA TRBV7-2 TGTGCCAGCAGCTTAGGCCCCTTTACCAGCTCCTACGAGCAGTACTTC CASSLGPFTSSYEQYF
TRBJ2-7 NA NA TRBV9 TGTGCCAGCAGCGGCCCGAAACAGGGTAGTTTCGGCGAGCAGTACTTC CASSGPKQGSFGEQYF
TRBJ1-1 NA TRBD1 TRBV27 TGTGCCAGCAGTCCTTGGACAGGGAACACTGAAGCTTTCTTT CASSPWTGNTEAFF
TRBJ1-1 few TRBD1 TRBV19 TGTGCCAGTACCGACAGGGGATCAGGTACTGAAGCTTTCTTT CASTDRGSGTEAFF
TRBJ1-4 NA NA TRBV25-1 TGTGCCAGCAGTGTACCCGGGGCAACTAATGAAAAACTGTTTTTT CASSVPGATNEKLFF
TRBJ1-1 once TRBD1 TRBV7-2 TGTGCCAGCAGAGGACAGGGGGCGCTGGGCTACACTGAAGCTTTCTTT CASRGQGALGYTEAFF
TRBJ1-1 NA NA TRBV29-1 TGCAGCGTTGAGGCGGGGCGTAAGGCTTTCTTT CSVEAGRKAFF
TRBJ1-1 NA NA TRBV9 TGTGCCAGCAGGGGAACAGGGCGCACTGAAGCTTTCTTT CASRGTGRTEAFF
TRBJ2-1 NA NA TRBV6-5 TGTGCCAGCACTCCACGGGGTAGAATGGACAATGAGCAGTTCTTC CASTPRGRMDNEQFF
TRBJ1-1 NA TRBD1 TRBV5-8 TGTGCCAGCAGCGCGGGACAGCCAACTGAAGCTTTCTTT CASSAGQPTEAFF
TRBJ1-6 NA NA TRBV4-1 TGCGCCAGCAGTCTCACGCCGGACCGGGAACATTCACCCCTCCACTTT CASSLTPDREHSPLHF
TRBJ1-6 NA TRBD1 TRBV10-3 TGTGCCATCAGTGGGACAGGGGTTAATTCACCCCTCCACTTT CAISGTGVNSPLHF
TRBJ2-2 NA TRBD2 TRBV6-4 TGTGCCAGCAGCCCCACTAGCGGGGGGTCGAACACCGGGGAGCTGTTTTTT CASSPTSGGSNTGELFF
TRBJ2-5 NA NA TRBV9 TGTGCCAGCAGCGTAGTTGGTGGGGGGGCCCGAGAGACCCAGTACTTC CASSVVGGGARETQYF
TRBJ1-2 few TRBD1 TRBV5-6 TGTGCCAGCAGCTTGGCTGACAGGGTGCATGGCTACACCTTC CASSLADRVHGYTF
TRBJ2-1 NA TRBD2 TRBV5-4 TGTGCCAGCAGCCCCCCTCGGGGGGATGAGCAGTTCTTC CASSPPRGDEQFF
TRBJ1-2 NA TRBD1 TRBV19 TGTGCCAGTAGTAACCGACAGGGGGCAAACTATGGCTACACCTTC CASSNRQGANYGYTF
TRBJ2-7 once NA TRBV20-1 TGCAGTGCTAGGGAGGATTACGAGCAGTACTTC CSAREDYEQYF
TRBJ1-5 NA TRBD1 TRBV28 TGCGCCAGCAGAACCGGCCAGGGGGCTGGGCAGCCCCAGCATTTT CASRTGQGAGQPQHF
TRBJ2-3 NA TRBD2 TRBV19 TGTGCCAGTAGTATTTGGCTAGCGGGGGGGAGATCTAGCACAGATACGCAGTATTTT CASSIWLAGGRSSTDTQYF
TRBJ2-3 NA TRBD2 TRBV5-4 TGTGCCAGCAGCTTAGCTAGCGGGGGGCCCTACACAGATACGCAGTATTTT CASSLASGGPYTDTQYF
TRBJ2-7 NA NA TRBV5-4 TGTGCCAGCAGCAACCAGGGGACAAACCTTGGCGAGCAGTACTTC CASSNQGTNLGEQYF
TRBJ1-5 NA TRBD1 TRBV6-6 TGTGCCAGCAGTCCACCGGGACAGGGGAATCAGCCCCAGCATTTT CASSPPGQGNQPQHF
TRBJ2-7 NA NA TRBV29-1 TGCAGCGTTTCTCGCTCCTACGAGCAGTACTTC CSVSRSYEQYF
TRBJ2-2 NA TRBD1 TRBV18 TGTGCCAGCTCACCCGACACAGGGGTCAGCGGGGAGCTGTTTTTT CASSPDTGVSGELFF
TRBJ2-7 NA NA TRBV6-1 TGTGCCAGCAGTGATGGCAGCGTAGTTCACGTTTTAAGCTCCTACGAGCAGTACTTC CASSDGSVVHVLSSYEQYF
TRBJ2-2 NA NA TRBV10-1 TGCGCCAGCAGTGAGTCGGGGCAGAACACCGGGGAGCTGTTTTTT CASSESGQNTGELFF
TRBJ2-6 NA TRBD1 TRBV30 TGTGCCTCGCACAGGGGACGACTGACAACTGGGGCCAACGTCCTGACTTTC CASHRGRLTTGANVLTF
TRBJ1-1 few NA TRBV18 TGTGCCAGCTCACCTACCAGGGGTCAGGGCGCTTTCTTT CASSPTRGQGAFF
TRBJ1-5 NA TRBD1 TRBV11-2 TGTGCCAGCAGTAGAACAGGGGGCGCCGGTCAGCCCCAGCATTTT CASSRTGGAGQPQHF
TRBJ2-7 NA NA TRBV27 TGTGCCAGCAGTTCCGGGATTTACGAGCAGTACTTC CASSSGIYEQYF
TRBJ2-5 NA TRBD2 TRBV19 TGTGCCAGTAGTATCGGCGGGCGGGGGGCCGAGACCCAGTACTTC CASSIGGRGAETQYF
TRBJ2-3 NA TRBD2 TRBV4-1 TGCGCCAGCAGTGGGGCGGGGGGCACAGATACGCAGTATTTT CASSGAGGTDTQYF
TRBJ1-1 NA TRBD1 TRBV27 TGTGCCAGCAGTTTTGCCGGGACAGCGAACACTGAAGCTTTCTTT CASSFAGTANTEAFF
TRBJ2-1 NA NA TRBV18 TGTGCCAGCTCACCAGCGGGGATCTACAATGAGCAGTTCTTC CASSPAGIYNEQFF
TRBJ2-1 once TRBD2 TRBV4-1 TGCGCCAGCAGCCAAGATATCGGACTAGCGGGGCATGAGCAGTTCTTC CASSQDIGLAGHEQFF